Each of the 8 T cell receptor beta chains below was sequenced from the same sample in a study of shared clonotypes between healthy human individuals. Clones were sequenced by immunoSEQ multiplex PCR, and TCRdb holds only the in-frame ones, with some missing. The table lists around 700,000 clones, about two thirds of them singletons. Sequences were obtained from memory CD4+ T cells sorted from blood. Subset described: CD45RA-negative fraction. All receptors come from a woman in her twenties or thirties in good health.

The J gene is TRBJ1-2, the V gene TRBV30; no definite D call. This CDR3 is built from 16 residues. Trimming took 3 bases from V and 6 from J, leaving 23 bases between them. Germline V lookup: CDR1 GTSNPN, CDR2 SVGIG (reference sequence). The CDR3 coding sequence is TGTGCCTGGAGCCTTACCCTCTCTTCAACCCCTCATGGCTACACCTTC. Encoded protein: CAWSLTLSSTPHGYTF.

This clone was seen more than once but under ten times. The CDR3 DNA follows: TGTGCCAGCAGCCCCCTGACAGTTAACTATGGCTACACCTTC. This gives the protein CASSPLTVNYGYTF. The J gene is TRBJ1-2, the V gene TRBV9; possibly TRBD1 for D (5 bases). This CDR3 contains 14 residues. V lost 4 bases, J lost 1 base, and 11 bases lay in between. Looked up from germline, CDR1 is SGDLS and CDR2 is YYNGEE.

V and J are TRBV21-1 and TRBJ2-5; the table's D gene call, TRBD2, was not cross checked with the DNA. TRBV21-1 is marked as a pseudogene. This CDR3 spans 17 amino acids. The DNA of the CDR3 is TGTGCCAGCAGCAAAATAGGGGAGGAGCGGTCCCAAGAGACCCAGTACTTC. It specifies CASSKIGEERSQETQYF.

The rearrangement uses TRBV30 and TRBJ1-6, with D unresolved. The CDR3 extends over 13 amino acids. Per germline, CDR1 GTSNPN and CDR2 SVGIG (reference sequence). Trimming cost V 3 bases and J 4 bases, with 7 bases left between them. The CDR3 nucleotides are TGTGCCTGGAGAGCGGGGTATAATTCACCCCTCCACTTT. Its protein is CAWRAGYNSPLHF.

The V and J genes are TRBV2 and TRBJ2-1, with TRBD2 identical over 7 bases. This CDR3 contains 15 residues. The V gene end was trimmed by 7 bases and the J gene end by 6 bases; junction bases not matched to a gene: 12. Germline V gene lookup returns CDR1 SNHLY and CDR2 FYNNEI. The DNA for the CDR3 is TGTGCCAGCATCTTACTAGCGAGAACCTCCAATGAGCAGTTCTTC. This encodes CASILLARTSNEQFF.

This clone was observed at least ten times. The gene calls are TRBV10-3 and TRBJ2-7, with D perhaps TRBD2 (6 bases). This CDR3 spans 14 amino acids. V was trimmed by 3 bases and J by 1 base, leaving 10 bases between them. Per the germline V gene, CDR1 is ENHRY and CDR2 is SYGVKD. Here the CDR3 DNA reads TGTGCCATCAGTGATGAGCGGGTGTCCTACGAGCAGTACTTC. It is translated as CAISDERVSYEQYF.

This clone has a handful of counts. The rearrangement uses TRBV7-9 and TRBJ1-1; D remains ambiguous. The germline V gene encodes CDR1 SEHNR and CDR2 FQNEAQ (reference sequence). Trimming removed 2 bases from V and 0 bases from J, with 4 bases in between. CDR3 length: 13 amino acids. Here the CDR3 DNA reads TGTGCCAGCAGCTTACAGATGAACACTGAAGCTTTCTTT. It specifies CASSLQMNTEAFF.

For this clone: The same CDR3 can be traced to other DNA sequences in this sample. The V call is TRBV6-5, the J call TRBJ2-5; 7 bases map to TRBD2. The CDR3 consists of 13 residues. Germline V gene lookup returns CDR1 MNHEY and CDR2 SVGAGI. J lost 5 bases, V lost 1 base, and 1 base had no gene match. The DNA for the CDR3 is TGTGCCAGCAGTTACTTGGGGGGGGAGACCCAGTACTTC. Protein sequence: CASSYLGGETQYF.